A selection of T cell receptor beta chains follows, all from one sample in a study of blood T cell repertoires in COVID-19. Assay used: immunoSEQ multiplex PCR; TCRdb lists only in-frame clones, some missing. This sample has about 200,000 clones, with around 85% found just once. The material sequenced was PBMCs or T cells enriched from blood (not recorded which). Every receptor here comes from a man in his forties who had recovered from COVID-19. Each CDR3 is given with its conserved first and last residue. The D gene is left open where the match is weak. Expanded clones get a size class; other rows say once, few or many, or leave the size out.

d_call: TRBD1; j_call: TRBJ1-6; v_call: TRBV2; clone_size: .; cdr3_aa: CASSVETGGNSPLHF; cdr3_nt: TGTGCCAGCAGTGTGGAGACAGGGGGAAATTCACCCCTCCACTTT
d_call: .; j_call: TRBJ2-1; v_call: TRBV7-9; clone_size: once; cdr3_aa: CASSSSGVPLYNEQFF; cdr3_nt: TGTGCCAGCAGCTCCTCCGGGGTCCCCCTTTACAATGAGCAGTTCTTC
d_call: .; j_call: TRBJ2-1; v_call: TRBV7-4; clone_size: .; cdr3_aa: CASSLVLAVYNEQFF; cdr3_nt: TGTGCCAGCAGCTTAGTGTTAGCAGTTTACAATGAGCAGTTCTTC
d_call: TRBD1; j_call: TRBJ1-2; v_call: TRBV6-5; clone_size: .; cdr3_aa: CASRPNFGDSYGYTF; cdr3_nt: TGTGCCAGCAGACCAAACTTTGGGGACAGCTATGGCTACACCTTC
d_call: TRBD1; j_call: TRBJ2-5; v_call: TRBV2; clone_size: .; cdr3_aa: CASSSDRQETQYF; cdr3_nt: TGTGCCAGCAGTTCGGACAGGCAAGAGACCCAGTACTTC
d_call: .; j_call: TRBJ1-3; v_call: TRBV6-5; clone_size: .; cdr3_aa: CASSSPDTIYF; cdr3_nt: TGTGCCAGCAGTTCCCCCGACACCATATATTTT
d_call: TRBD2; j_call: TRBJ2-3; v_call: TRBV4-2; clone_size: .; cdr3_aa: CASSQGESSGSSTDTQYF; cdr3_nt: TGTGCCAGCAGCCAAGGGGAGTCTAGCGGGTCTAGCACAGATACGCAGTATTTT
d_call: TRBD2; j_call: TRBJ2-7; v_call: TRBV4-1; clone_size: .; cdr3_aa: CASSPLADQTYEQYF; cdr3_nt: TGCGCCAGCAGCCCTCTAGCGGACCAAACCTACGAGCAGTACTTC
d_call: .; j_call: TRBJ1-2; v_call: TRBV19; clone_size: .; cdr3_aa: CASRIGGIYGYTF; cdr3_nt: TGTGCCAGTAGGATCGGAGGGATATATGGCTACACCTTC
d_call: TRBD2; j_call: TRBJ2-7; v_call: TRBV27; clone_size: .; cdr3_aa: CASSLSWASGRGYEQYF; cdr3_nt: TGTGCCAGCAGTCTCTCTTGGGCTAGCGGGAGAGGGTACGAGCAGTACTTC
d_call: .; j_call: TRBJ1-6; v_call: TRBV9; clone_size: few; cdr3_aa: CASSADGRTYSPLHF; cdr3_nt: TGTGCCAGCAGCGCCGACGGGCGGACATATTCACCCCTCCACTTT
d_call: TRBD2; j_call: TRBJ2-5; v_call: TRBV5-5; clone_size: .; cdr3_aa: CASSLWTSGRRETQYF; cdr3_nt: TGTGCCAGCAGCTTGTGGACTAGCGGGAGGAGAGAGACCCAGTACTTC
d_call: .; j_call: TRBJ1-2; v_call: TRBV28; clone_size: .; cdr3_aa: CASSFVDSYGYTF; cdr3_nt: TGTGCCAGCAGTTTCGTCGATAGCTATGGCTACACCTTC
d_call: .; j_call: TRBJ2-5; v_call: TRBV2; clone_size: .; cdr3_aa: CASSELASETQYF; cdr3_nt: TGTGCCAGCAGTGAACTAGCGTCAGAGACCCAGTACTTC
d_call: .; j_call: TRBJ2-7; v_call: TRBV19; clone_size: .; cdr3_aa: CASSMGGFEQYF; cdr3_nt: TGTGCCAGTAGTATGGGGGGATTCGAGCAGTACTTC
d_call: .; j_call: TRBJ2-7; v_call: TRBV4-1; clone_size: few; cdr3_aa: CASSQDGQPWEQYF; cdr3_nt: TGCGCCAGCAGCCAAGACGGACAGCCCTGGGAGCAGTACTTC
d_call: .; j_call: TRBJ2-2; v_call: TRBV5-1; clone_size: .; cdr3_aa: CASMEITGELFF; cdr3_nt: TGCGCCAGCATGGAGATAACCGGGGAGCTGTTTTTT
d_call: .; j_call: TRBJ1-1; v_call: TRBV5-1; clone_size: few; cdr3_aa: CASSLAGNTEAFF; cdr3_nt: TGCGCCAGCAGCTTGGCGGGGAACACTGAAGCTTTCTTT
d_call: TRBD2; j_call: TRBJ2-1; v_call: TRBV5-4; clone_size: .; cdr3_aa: CASSPRLAGGPVDEQFF; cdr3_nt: TGTGCCAGCAGCCCTCGACTAGCGGGAGGGCCGGTAGATGAGCAGTTCTTC
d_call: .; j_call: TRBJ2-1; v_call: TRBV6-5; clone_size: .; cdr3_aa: CASSYSRTGSYNEQFF; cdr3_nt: TGTGCCAGCAGTTACTCGAGAACAGGGTCCTACAATGAGCAGTTCTTC
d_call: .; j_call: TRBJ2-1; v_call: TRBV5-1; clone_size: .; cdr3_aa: CASSLGTSGLKNEQFF; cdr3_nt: TGCGCCAGCAGCCTAGGGACTTCCGGACTTAAGAATGAGCAGTTCTTC
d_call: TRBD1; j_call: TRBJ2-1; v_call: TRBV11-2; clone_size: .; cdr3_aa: CASSLYDRVTNNEQFF; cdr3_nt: TGTGCCAGCAGCTTATACGACAGGGTAACCAACAATGAGCAGTTCTTC
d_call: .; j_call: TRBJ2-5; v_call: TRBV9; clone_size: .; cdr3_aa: CASSVSAGETQYF; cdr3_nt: TGTGCCAGCAGCGTATCAGCGGGAGAGACCCAGTACTTC
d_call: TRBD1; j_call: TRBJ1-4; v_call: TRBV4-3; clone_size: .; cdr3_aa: CASSQDRGRREKLFF; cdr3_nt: TGCGCCAGCAGCCAAGACAGGGGGCGGCGGGAAAAACTGTTTTTT
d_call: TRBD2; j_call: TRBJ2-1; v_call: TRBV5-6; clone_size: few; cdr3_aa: CASSSSGRANEQFF; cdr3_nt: TGTGCCAGCAGCTCTAGCGGGAGGGCAAATGAGCAGTTCTTC
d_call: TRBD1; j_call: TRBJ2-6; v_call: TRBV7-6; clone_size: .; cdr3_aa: CASGQGACGANVLTF; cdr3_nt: TGTGCCAGCGGGCAGGGGGCGTGTGGGGCCAACGTCCTGACTTTC
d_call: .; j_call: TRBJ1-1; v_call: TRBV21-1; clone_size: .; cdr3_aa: CASLVEGGMNTEAFF; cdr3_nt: TGTGCCAGCTTAGTGGAGGGGGGGATGAACACTGAAGCTTTCTTT
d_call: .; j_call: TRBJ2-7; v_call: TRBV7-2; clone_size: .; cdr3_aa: CASRFRESRVYEQYF; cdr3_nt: TGTGCCAGCAGATTTCGAGAGTCCCGTGTTTACGAGCAGTACTTC
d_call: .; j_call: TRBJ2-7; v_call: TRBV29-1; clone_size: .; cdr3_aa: CSVDRGDYEQYF; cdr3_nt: TGCAGCGTTGACAGGGGGGACTACGAGCAGTACTTC
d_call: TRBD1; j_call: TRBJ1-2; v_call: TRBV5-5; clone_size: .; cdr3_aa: CASSLDAGQGAWGYTF; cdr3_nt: TGTGCCAGCAGCTTGGACGCGGGACAGGGGGCTTGGGGCTACACCTTC
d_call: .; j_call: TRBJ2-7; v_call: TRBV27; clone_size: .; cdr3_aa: CASSLYSGVEQYF; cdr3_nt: TGTGCCAGCAGTTTATATTCCGGGGTCGAGCAGTACTTC
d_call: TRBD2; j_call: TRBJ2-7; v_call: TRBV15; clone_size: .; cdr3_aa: CATSSGTGTRSYEQYF; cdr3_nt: TGTGCCACCAGCAGCGGAACCGGGACTAGGAGCTACGAGCAGTACTTC
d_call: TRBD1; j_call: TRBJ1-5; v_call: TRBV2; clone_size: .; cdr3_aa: CASSGGDRDWDSNQPQHF; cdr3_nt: TGTGCCAGCAGTGGAGGGGACAGAGATTGGGATAGCAATCAGCCCCAGCATTTT
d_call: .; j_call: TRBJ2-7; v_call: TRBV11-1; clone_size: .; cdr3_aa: CASRGGAWSLEVYF; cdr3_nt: TGTGCCAGCAGGGGCGGGGCGTGGTCTCTTGAAGTGTACTTC
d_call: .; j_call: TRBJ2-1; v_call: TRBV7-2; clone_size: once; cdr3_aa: CASSLGAGLSDEQFF; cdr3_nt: TGTGCCAGCAGCTTAGGGGCGGGATTGAGCGATGAGCAGTTCTTC
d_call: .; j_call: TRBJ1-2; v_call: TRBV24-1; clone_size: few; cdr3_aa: CATGTAGRDGYTF; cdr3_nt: TGTGCCACCGGAACTGCAGGGAGGGACGGCTACACCTTC
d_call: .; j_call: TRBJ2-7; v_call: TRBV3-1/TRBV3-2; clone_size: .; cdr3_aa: CASSQRGAEQYF; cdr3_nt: TGTGCCAGCAGCCAGCGGGGAGCCGAGCAGTACTTC
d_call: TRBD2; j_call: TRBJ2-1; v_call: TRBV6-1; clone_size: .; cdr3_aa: CASSEALRELFTWQFF; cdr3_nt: TGTGCCAGCAGTGAAGCGCTGCGGGAGTTATTCACCTGGCAGTTCTTC
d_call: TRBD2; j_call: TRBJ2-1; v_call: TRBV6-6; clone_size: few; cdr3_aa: CASSPRLAGRSYNEQFF; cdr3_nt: TGTGCCAGCAGTCCTCGACTAGCGGGAAGGTCCTACAATGAGCAGTTCTTC
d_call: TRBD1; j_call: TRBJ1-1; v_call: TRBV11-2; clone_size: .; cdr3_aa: CASSFTDRGNTEAFF; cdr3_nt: TGTGCCAGCAGCTTTACGGACAGGGGTAACACTGAAGCTTTCTTT
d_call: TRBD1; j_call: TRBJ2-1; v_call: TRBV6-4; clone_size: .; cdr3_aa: CASSLQGTSSYNEQFF; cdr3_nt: TGTGCCAGCAGTTTACAGGGGACCAGCTCCTACAATGAGCAGTTCTTC
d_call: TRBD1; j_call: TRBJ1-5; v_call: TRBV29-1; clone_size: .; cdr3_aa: CSVTQGTSRQPQHF; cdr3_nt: TGCAGCGTTACACAGGGGACTAGCCGTCAGCCCCAGCATTTT
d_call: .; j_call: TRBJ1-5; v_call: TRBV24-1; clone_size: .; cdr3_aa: CATSGGNSNQPQHF; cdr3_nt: TGTGCCACCAGTGGAGGGAATAGCAATCAGCCCCAGCATTTT
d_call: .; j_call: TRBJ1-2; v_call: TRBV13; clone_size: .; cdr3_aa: CASSFSDYGYTF; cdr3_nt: TGTGCCAGCAGCTTTAGTGACTATGGCTACACCTTC
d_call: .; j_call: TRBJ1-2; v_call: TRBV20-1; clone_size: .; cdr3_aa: CSGKGNYGYTF; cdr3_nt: TGCAGCGGGAAGGGAAACTATGGCTACACCTTC
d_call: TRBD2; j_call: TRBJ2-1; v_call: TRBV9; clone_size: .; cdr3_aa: CASSGSGSPNNEQFF; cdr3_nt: TGTGCCAGCAGCGGTAGCGGGAGCCCCAACAATGAGCAGTTCTTC
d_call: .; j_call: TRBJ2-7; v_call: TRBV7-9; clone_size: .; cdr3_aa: CASSHRTGSGSSYEQYF; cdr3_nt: TGTGCCAGCAGTCACAGAACGGGTTCGGGGAGCTCCTACGAGCAGTACTTC
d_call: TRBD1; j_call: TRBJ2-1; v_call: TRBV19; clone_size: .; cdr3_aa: CASSIGQGALSEQFF; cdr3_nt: TGTGCCAGTAGTATCGGGCAGGGGGCGCTTAGTGAGCAGTTCTTC
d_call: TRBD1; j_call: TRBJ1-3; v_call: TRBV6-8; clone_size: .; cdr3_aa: CASSSDRAPSGNTIYF; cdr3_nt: TGTGCCAGCAGCTCGGACAGGGCCCCTTCTGGAAACACCATATATTTT
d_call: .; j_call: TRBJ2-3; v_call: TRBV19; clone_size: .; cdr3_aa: CASSFWTGTQYF; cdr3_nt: TGTGCCAGTAGTTTCTGGACTGGGACGCAGTATTTT
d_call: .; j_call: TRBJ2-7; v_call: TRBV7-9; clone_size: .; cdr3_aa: CASSLVDGEQYF; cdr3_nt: TGTGCCAGCAGCTTAGTAGATGGCGAGCAGTACTTC
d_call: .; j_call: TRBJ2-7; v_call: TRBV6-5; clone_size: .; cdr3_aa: CASKSGSEQYF; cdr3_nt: TGTGCCAGCAAGTCTGGCAGCGAGCAGTACTTC
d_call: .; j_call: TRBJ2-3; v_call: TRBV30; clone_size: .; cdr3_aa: CACPKGLGGTDTQYF; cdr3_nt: TGTGCCTGCCCCAAGGGACTCGGTGGTACAGATACGCAGTATTTT
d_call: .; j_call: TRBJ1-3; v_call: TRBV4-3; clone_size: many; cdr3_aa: CASSQEEGSGNTIYF; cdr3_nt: TGCGCCAGCAGCCAAGAGGAGGGCTCTGGAAACACCATATATTTT
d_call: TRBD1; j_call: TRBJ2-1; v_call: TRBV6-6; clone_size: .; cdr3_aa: CASSSGQYYNEQFF; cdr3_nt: TGTGCCAGCAGTTCGGGACAGTATTACAATGAGCAGTTCTTC
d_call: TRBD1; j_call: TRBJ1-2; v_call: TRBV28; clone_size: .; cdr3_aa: CASSTPGQGTANYGYTF; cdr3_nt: TGTGCCAGCAGTACCCCGGGACAGGGGACGGCTAACTATGGCTACACCTTC
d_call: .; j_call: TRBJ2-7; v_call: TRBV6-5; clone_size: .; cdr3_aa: CASSTRDKIYEQYF; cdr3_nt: TGTGCCAGCAGTACCCGGGACAAAATCTACGAGCAGTACTTC
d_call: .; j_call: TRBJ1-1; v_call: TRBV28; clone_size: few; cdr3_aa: CASSLHRAPLNTEAFF; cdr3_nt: TGTGCCAGCAGTTTACACAGGGCGCCCCTGAACACTGAAGCTTTCTTT
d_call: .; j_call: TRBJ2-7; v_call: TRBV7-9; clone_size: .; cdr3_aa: CASSLEFDSTEQYF; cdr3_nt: TGTGCCAGCAGCTTAGAGTTTGACAGTACCGAGCAGTACTTC